This TCR beta chain was captured in a study of robustness of blood B and T cell sequencing (dated by TCRdb to the late 2010s). Regarding the complete study: The goal of the study was to find out how much peripheral blood is required to reliably describe the TCRbeta and IgG repertoires of an individual. In each of the approximately 9 independently drawn blood samples, both the TCRbeta and the IgG repertoires were quantified. As technical replicates, two replicate TCRbeta cDNA libraries were made from one shared RNA pool taken from a single 10 ml draw.

The CDR3 sequence holds 11 residues, the cysteine and phenylalanine included. Solely the CDR3 DNA is kept, with 33 bases framed from the first base. V drops 2 bases and J drops 6 bases, leaving 5 bases in between. Via the germline V gene, CDR1 is SGHDT and CDR2 YYEEEE. TCRbeta repertoires were quantified from mRNA rather than genomic DNA, which captures expressed receptors. Leukocytes from the buffy coat were collected into Trizol, and RNA was extracted using the Direct-zol RNA MiniPrep Plus kit with no cell sorting. EDTA blood tubes were spun right away at 4 degrees C to separate plasma, buffy coat and red blood cells. The study at large found these results: Evidence of cross-contamination, likely from batch processing, showed up in one pair of TCRbeta libraries, so the UMI-sequence pairs shared by that pair of libraries were removed. EDTA tubes required immediate fractionation, limiting use in multi-site collections. Of the top 10,000 TCRbeta clonotypes in one technical replicate library, approximately 95% were also found in the other technical replicate library. When 3 or 4 tubes (30-40 ml blood) were combined, saturation was approached in coverage of the top 10,000 TCRbeta clonotypes. The 1,000 most abundant TCRbeta clonotypes from the pooled draws were detected in every single 10 ml sample. The TCRbeta rarefaction curves did not fully level off, which suggests under-sequencing or many low-abundance clonotypes. Pooling tubes did not make the overlap of rare TCRbeta clonotypes any better, which implies that much larger blood volumes would be needed to capture those rare clonotypes.

The library was generated by PCR. Sequencing took place on an Illumina MiSeq. cDNA was synthesized with SMARTScribe reverse transcriptase and a 5' template-switch oligo that added a universal priming site. Each cDNA molecule was tagged by a 12-nucleotide random unique molecular identifier (UMI) carried on the template-switch oligo. During reverse transcription, chain-specific reverse primers targeted TCRbeta transcripts. Residual template-switch adapters were removed by uracil DNA glycosylase treatment, and cDNA was purified using a Qiagen MinElute kit. For the first PCR, KAPA HiFi HotStart ReadyMix was used for 20 to 25 cycles, with amplification split across four 50 ul reactions containing step-out primers. First-round PCR products were gel-purified before further amplification. Illumina Nextera adapters were added in a second roughly 8-cycle PCR, after which libraries were purified and pooled. A 50-nucleotide 5' read captured the UMI barcode for each TCRbeta molecule. Turning to the authors' computational methods: The MIGEC toolkit was used to group reads by UMI into consensus reads. Final reads were produced by merging forward and reverse consensus reads with PEAR. A custom decontamination script removed identical UMI-sequence pairs shared across libraries, treating them as cross-sample contamination. V(D)J assignment and CDR3 extraction were performed with MIGMAP, a wrapper around IgBLAST. A TCR clonotype was defined by an identical V gene, J gene and CDR3 amino acid sequence; no sequencing was done for CDR1 and CDR2. TCRdb cleaned the public reads at Q25 with fastp, built clones with MiXCR and kept in-frame beta chains. Entries are consolidated by CDR3 protein sequence, retaining the most common genes and DNA. TCRdb, not the original authors, processed these V and J calls. This sample has 3,000 to 4,000 distinct CDR3 sequences in its table, and 50% of those were observed once. The ten top clones hold around a quarter of the sample.

Concerning this clonotype: Its antigen target is currently unknown. Base qualities are not recorded, but no much larger clone differs from it by a single base.

The clonotype was recovered from a human donor in good health. The chain couples TRBV5-6 to TRBJ1-1; the D gene remains uncertain. The sequenced material came from peripheral blood. The bases are TGTGCCAGCAGCTTTGGCGCTGAAGCTTTCTTT. This codes for CASSFGAEAFF.